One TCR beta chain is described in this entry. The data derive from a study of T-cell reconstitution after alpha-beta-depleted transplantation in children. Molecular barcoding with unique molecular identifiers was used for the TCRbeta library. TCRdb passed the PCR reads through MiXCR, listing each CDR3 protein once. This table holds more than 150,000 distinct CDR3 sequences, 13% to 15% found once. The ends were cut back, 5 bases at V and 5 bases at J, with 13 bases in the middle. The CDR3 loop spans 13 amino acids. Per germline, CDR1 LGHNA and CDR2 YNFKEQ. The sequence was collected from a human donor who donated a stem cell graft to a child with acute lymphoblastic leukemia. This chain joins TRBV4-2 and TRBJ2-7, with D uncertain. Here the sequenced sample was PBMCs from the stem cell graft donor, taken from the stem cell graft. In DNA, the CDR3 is TGTGCCAGCAGCGAAAGGGTATCGGACGAGCAGTACTTC. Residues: CASSERVSDEQYF.